Included here is one T cell receptor (beta chain) sequence, with context. Its antigen is not identified. These data come from a study of beta chain features in type 1 diabetes. Background on the study: Cell yields, gender and age were comparable in patients and healthy donors.

The CDR3 totals 14 residues. V was clipped by 8 bases and J by 8 bases; unmatched bases: 9. The germline gives CDR1 KGHSH, CDR2 LQKENI. The study, taken as a whole, reports: Moderately but significantly shorter TCRB CDR3s were found in Type 1 diabetes patients in all four CD4+ subsets. Possibly, sequencing cDNA over-represented cells that had high TCR expression levels. A greater similarity of naive, central memory and Treg TCRB repertoires was seen among patients than among healthy donors.

The authors reverse transcribed all of the isolated RNA, so sequencing captured expressed TCRB transcripts. For naive, central memory and regulatory T cell samples, reads averaged roughly 3.6 million. The table came from immunoSEQ multiplex PCR; TCRdb's copy has only in-frame clones and leaves some out. The repertoire holds more than 250,000 clones, with 14% as singletons. Material for sequencing was naive CD4+ T cells from blood. The V and J genes are TRBV18 and TRBJ2-1; 10 nucleotides line up with TRBD1. The source of this sequence is a man in his thirties or forties with type 1 diabetes. The CDR3 DNA sequence: TGTGCCAGCACCCGGGGACAGGGGATCTATGAGCAGTTCTTC. Its translation: CASTRGQGIYEQFF.